The T cell receptor beta chain under discussion was sequenced for a study of T-cell reconstitution after alpha-beta-depleted transplantation in children. A TCRbeta library incorporating unique molecular identifiers was prepared. TCRdb re-called the PCR reads through MiXCR, storing one row per CDR3 protein. The sample consists of 350,000 to 500,000 distinct CDR3 sequences, roughly 43% of them appearing once. This clonotype was counted a single time. J was trimmed by 3 bases and V by 4 bases; bases with no gene match: 6. The CDR3 totals 16 residues. Germline V CDR1 and CDR2: ENHRY, SYGVKD. The sequences come from PBMCs, collected before TCRalphabeta/CD19-depleted stem cell transplant. The receptor's source is a girl aged 2-9 years with aplastic anemia, due to receive a stem cell transplant. The chain employs TRBV10-3 and TRBJ1-1, with TRBD1 identical over 12 bases. This CDR3 is CAISGGTGGAYTEAFF. CDR3 DNA: TGTGCCATCAGTGGTGGGACAGGGGGCGCATACACTGAAGCTTTCTTT.